The 11 T cell receptor beta chains below were found in one sample sequenced in a study of cytomegalovirus exposure and HLA in healthy donors. Use of 60 Vbeta and 13 Jbeta primers characterized the PCR. Produced via immunoSEQ multiplex PCR; TCRdb's table is partial and in-frame only. The profile shows 150,000 to 200,000 clones, approximately 81% of them singletons. Sequenced sample: PBMCs. All receptors come from a boy aged 5-17 years in good health and CMV-seronegative.

The chain is built from TRBV30 and TRBJ2-1, with D perhaps TRBD1 (5 bases). With 3 bases removed from V and 5 bases from J, the gap between germline ends came to 20 bases. This CDR3 is built from 16 residues. The germline V gene has CDR1 GTSNPN and CDR2 SVGIG (reference sequence). CDR3 DNA sequence: TGTGCCTGGAGAATTAAGGGGATGGGATCCAACAATGAGCAGTTCTTC. Translation gives CAWRIKGMGSNNEQFF.

The CDR3 coding sequence is TGTGCCAGCAGCTTGGGGAGTAATGAAAAACTGTTTTTT. This codes for CASSLGSNEKLFF. The chain links TRBV5-4 to TRBJ1-4, with no clear D. Trimming took off 0 bases at V and 4 bases at J, with 4 bases between the two ends. Germline V gives CDR1 SGHNT, CDR2 YYREEE (reference sequence). The CDR3 totals 13 residues.

At least ten counts were recorded for this clone. J is TRBJ1-1 and V is TRBV10-3; TRBD1 matches at 9 bases. The J segment lost 5 bases and the V segment lost 7 bases, leaving 8 bases of the junction unmatched. CDR1 is ENHRY and CDR2 is SYGVKD in the germline V gene. The CDR3 totals 14 residues. CDR3 in DNA: TGTGCCATCAACGATGACAGGGGGAGAACTGAAGCTTTCTTT. Its translation: CAINDDRGRTEAFF.

The genes are TRBV6-1 and TRBJ2-7; possible D gene TRBD2, 7 bases. V was pared by 4 bases and J by 3 bases, with 13 bases between. The CDR3 is 14 amino acids. Germline CDR1 reads MNHNS; CDR2 reads SASEGT. The CDR3 sequence: CASSVDGGRYEQYF. The CDR3 coding sequence is TGTGCCAGCAGTGTTGACGGGGGGCGCTACGAGCAGTACTTC.

The rearrangement uses TRBV27 and TRBJ2-1; D may be TRBD1 (6 bases). Germline V gives CDR1 MNHEY, CDR2 SMNVEV (reference sequence). This CDR3 spans 16 amino acids. Between the trimmed V and J ends, which lost 3 bases and 3 bases, there was a span of 15 bases. CDR3 sequence: CASSFQGSLLYNEQFF. CDR3 sequence (DNA): TGTGCCAGCAGTTTTCAGGGGTCCCTTCTCTACAATGAGCAGTTCTTC.

The chain carries TRBV29-1 and TRBJ2-1; D is unclear. This CDR3 is built from 13 residues. Trimming removed 0 bases from V and 1 base from J, with 4 bases in between. The germline V gene encodes CDR1 SQVTM and CDR2 ANQGSEA. The CDR3 DNA reads as TGCAGCGTTGAAGACAGTTCCTACAATGAGCAGTTCTTC. Its protein product is CSVEDSSYNEQFF.

The chain employs TRBV7-9 and TRBJ1-2, with a possible D match to TRBD1 (5 bases). The CDR3 has 13 residues. CDR1 and CDR2 (germline): SEHNR, FQNEAQ (reference sequence). The ends were cut back, 1 base at V and 8 bases at J, with 11 bases in the middle. As DNA, the CDR3 is TGTGCCAGCAGCTTAGTAGTGGGGCTAGGCTACACCTTC. As protein: CASSLVVGLGYTF.

This clone has only a few counts. The chain recombines TRBV7-2 with TRBJ2-7; TRBD2 matches at 13 bases. Looked up from germline, CDR1 is SGHTA and CDR2 is FQGNSA. The CDR3 loop spans 17 amino acids. Trimming removed 1 base from V and 2 bases from J; junction bases left unmatched: 5. The CDR3 sequence: CASSLGLAGGRPYEQYF. The DNA of the CDR3 is TGTGCCAGCAGCTTAGGACTAGCGGGAGGCCGTCCCTACGAGCAGTACTTC.

This chain uses TRBV6-1 with TRBJ2-1; D gene ambiguous. The V end lost 3 bases, the J end lost 0 bases, and 9 bases lay between the germline ends. In germline, CDR1 is MNHNS, CDR2 SASEGT. This CDR3 spans 15 amino acids. This CDR3 is CASSEAPHSYNEQFF. The CDR3, as DNA: TGTGCCAGCAGTGAGGCTCCTCACTCCTACAATGAGCAGTTCTTC.

This chain uses TRBV7-2 with TRBJ1-5; 8 nucleotides line up with TRBD1. The CDR3 is 18 amino acids. Germline-derived CDR1 and CDR2 are SGHTA and FQGNSA. J gave up 5 bases and V 0 bases, and 12 bases lay outside the gene matches. Written as DNA, the CDR3 is TGTGCCAGCAGCTTAGCGCATCCGGACAGGGTGGGATATCAGCCCCAGCATTTT. Its translation: CASSLAHPDRVGYQPQHF.

The chain joins TRBV28 to TRBJ1-1; D ambiguous. The CDR3 covers 12 residues. The germline V gene encodes CDR1 MDHEN and CDR2 SYDVKM. V was clipped by 7 bases and J by 4 bases, with 10 bases between them. This CDR3 is CASKTDLTEAFF. CDR3 nucleotide sequence: TGTGCCAGCAAGACTGACCTCACTGAAGCTTTCTTT.